These T cell receptor beta chains were read from a single sample in a study of Graves' ophthalmopathy and Graves' hyperthyroidism. TCRdb reprocessed the multiplex PCR reads via MiXCR and lists one record per CDR3 protein. Of roughly 1.1 million distinct CDR3 sequences listed, 35% to 45% are singletons. What was sequenced was peripheral blood or thyroid tissue (not recorded which). These receptors were collected from an adult man with Graves' hyperthyroidism. CDR3s include the opening cysteine and the closing phenylalanine or tryptophan. D genes are given only for firm matches. Clone sizes are given selectively: once, few, many, or a class where the clone is expanded.

v_call	d_call	cdr3_length	clone_size	j_call	cdr3_nt	cdr3_aa
TRBV19	-	10	-	TRBJ1-1	TGTGCCAGTAGCGTAGGGGCCGCTTTCTTT	CASSVGAAFF
TRBV10-2	-	14	many	TRBJ1-1	TGCGCCAGCAGAGGTCGAGGGGCGGCCACTGAAGCTTTCTTT	CASRGRGAATEAFF
TRBV10-3	TRBD1	15	-	TRBJ1-2	TGTGCCATCAGTGAGTCCGGGACAGTGGTCCTTGGCTACACCTTC	CAISESGTVVLGYTF
TRBV30	TRBD2	14	-	TRBJ2-7	TGTGCCTGGAGTGTATCGTCGGGAGGGTACGAGCAGTACTTC	CAWSVSSGGYEQYF
TRBV5-1	TRBD1	15	many	TRBJ1-2	TGCGCCAGCAGCCAATCCCCAGGGGGCTACAATGGCTACACCTTC	CASSQSPGGYNGYTF
TRBV7-2	TRBD2	15	-	TRBJ2-7	TGTGCCAGCAGCCATGGGGGAGCGGGACGGTACGAGCAGTACTTC	CASSHGGAGRYEQYF
TRBV19	TRBD1	14	many	TRBJ2-7	TGTGCCAGTAAAACCGGGACAGGGTTCCACGAGCAGTACTTC	CASKTGTGFHEQYF
TRBV5-1	TRBD2	17	many	TRBJ2-6	TGCGCCAGCAGCTTGGCCCCGGGAGGAAATAGGGCCAACGTCCTGACTTTC	CASSLAPGGNRANVLTF
TRBV9	-	15	-	TRBJ1-4	TGTGCCAGCAGCCTCTGGACAGCCATAGGGGAAAAACTGTTTTTT	CASSLWTAIGEKLFF
TRBV5-8	-	13	many	TRBJ1-2	TGTGCCAGCAGCGCGACAGGCCTATATGGCTACACCTTC	CASSATGLYGYTF
TRBV9	TRBD1	15	-	TRBJ2-2	TGTGCCAGCAGCGGTCATCCGGGACAGGTCGGGGAGCTGTTTTTT	CASSGHPGQVGELFF